Each of the 21 T cell receptor beta chains below was sequenced from the same sample in a study of OX40 agonist ivuxolimab in advanced cancers. Sequencing was performed with immunoSEQ multiplex PCR; in TCRdb, only in-frame clones are kept and a portion is missing. The repertoire holds around 60,000 clones, 89% seen once, with 15% to 20% in the top ten. The sample here was CD4+ or CD8+ T cells sorted from blood, taken in a trial of the OX40 agonist ivuxolimab. All receptors come from an adult with an advanced solid tumor such as melanoma, head and neck, liver or kidney cancer.

The rearrangement joins TRBV4-2 to TRBJ2-5; possibly TRBD1 for D (6 bases). This CDR3 has 16 residues. The V and J ends lost 1 base and 2 bases respectively, with 14 bases between them. CDR1 and CDR2 from the germline V gene are LGHNA and YNFKEQ. CDR3 protein: CASSQVWGHQQETQYF. DNA of the CDR3: TGTGCCAGCAGCCAAGTTTGGGGACACCAACAAGAGACCCAGTACTTC.

V gene TRBV9 combines with J gene TRBJ1-2; D not resolved. Germline CDR1 SGDLS, CDR2 YYNGEE. This CDR3 is 15 amino acids long. V was pared by 0 bases and J by 0 bases, with 9 bases between. CDR3 in DNA: TGTGCCAGCAGCGTAGAGGACGGGGCTAACTATGGCTACACCTTC. The encoded protein is CASSVEDGANYGYTF.

V gene TRBV15 combines with J gene TRBJ1-1; no clear D. The CDR3 is 15 amino acids. Germline CDR1 is LNHNV and CDR2 is YYDKDF (reference sequence). The ends were cut back, 0 bases at V and 6 bases at J, with 14 bases in the middle. This chain's CDR3 is CATSRERTDSSEAFF. CDR3 bases: TGTGCCACCAGCAGAGAAAGGACGGATTCTTCTGAAGCTTTCTTT. Using reference TRBV15 and TRBJ1-1 for the parts outside the CDR3, the full variable domain is DAMVIQNPRYQVTQFGKPVTLSCSQTLNHNVMYWYQQKSSQAPKLLFHYYDKDFNNEADTPDNFQSRRPNTSFCFLDIRSPGLGDTAMYLCATSRERTDSSEAFFGQGTRLTVV.

This clone has only one observation. The chain links TRBV4-3 to TRBJ2-7; D is unresolved. Per the germline V gene, CDR1 is LGHNA and CDR2 is YSLEER. The ends were cut back, 0 bases at V and 0 bases at J, with 12 bases in the middle. The CDR3 length is 16 residues. The CDR3 DNA follows: TGCGCCAGCAGCCAAGAAGGGCCGGGCCGCTCCTACGAGCAGTACTTC. Protein sequence: CASSQEGPGRSYEQYF.

The rearrangement uses TRBV4-3 and TRBJ1-5; the D is unclear. In germline, CDR1 is LGHNA, CDR2 YSLEER. There are 15 residues in the CDR3. V lost 0 bases to trimming and J lost 0 bases, with 6 bases between them. The CDR3 DNA is TGCGCCAGCAGCCAAGAGAAATATAGCAATCAGCCCCAGCATTTT. This gives the protein CASSQEKYSNQPQHF.

This sequence joins TRBV16 and TRBJ1-2; D unresolved. The CDR3 has 14 amino acids. CDR1 and CDR2 from the germline V gene are KGHSY and FQNENV. Trimming took off 5 bases at V and 7 bases at J, with 17 bases between the two ends. In nucleotides, the CDR3 is TGTGCCAGCAGCGAACCCATACGAACCTTTGGCTACACCTTC. It is translated as CASSEPIRTFGYTF.

This clone was picked up a small number of times. The V gene is TRBV4-1, the J gene TRBJ2-7, with D possibly matching TRBD1 (6 bases). Germline CDR1 and CDR2: MGHRA and YSYEKL. The CDR3 is 14 residues long. Trimming took 0 bases from V and 2 from J, leaving 8 bases between them. The CDR3 protein is CASSQEGQTYEQYF. In DNA, the CDR3 is TGCGCCAGCAGCCAAGAAGGACAGACCTACGAGCAGTACTTC.

The chain employs TRBV28 and TRBJ1-5; TRBD1 is a possible D gene (5 bases). This CDR3 is built from 13 residues. Germline loops: CDR1 MDHEN, CDR2 SYDVKM. V lost 5 bases and J lost 6, with 11 bases in between. This chain's CDR3 is CASSAGLGQPQHF. The CDR3 DNA reads as TGTGCCAGCAGTGCAGGGTTGGGTCAGCCCCAGCATTTT.

The chain joins TRBV5-6 to TRBJ2-1, with TRBD1 matching 7 bases. J gave up 4 bases and V 1 base, and 8 bases lay outside the gene matches. Germline CDR1 reads SGHDT; CDR2 reads YYEEEE. The CDR3 runs to 16 residues. CDR3: CASSLPWTGRYNEQFF. The CDR3 DNA reads TGTGCCAGCAGCTTGCCCTGGACAGGACGGTACAATGAGCAGTTCTTC.

The rearrangement links TRBV10-3 to TRBJ2-7; TRBD2 aligns across 13 bases. Germline CDR1 is ENHRY and CDR2 is SYGVKD. V gave up 2 bases and J gave up 7 bases; unmatched junction bases: 11. The CDR3 contains 17 residues. The CDR3 sequence is CAISEPPQTSGRWEQYF. The CDR3 DNA reads TGTGCCATCAGTGAGCCCCCGCAGACTAGCGGGAGGTGGGAGCAGTACTTC.

Comment on this clone: Within the sample, other DNA sequences also encode this same CDR3. J is TRBJ2-1 and V is TRBV4-1, with 10 bases fitting TRBD2. This CDR3 spans 15 amino acids. J gave up 9 bases and V 4 bases, and 9 bases lay outside the gene matches. Germline V lookup: CDR1 MGHRA, CDR2 YSYEKL. The DNA of the CDR3 is TGCGCCAGCAGCCCTGGACTAGCGGAGCATGGTGAGCAGTTCTTC. The encoded protein is CASSPGLAEHGEQFF.

The chain employs TRBV11-2 and TRBJ1-4, with a tentative D call TRBD1 (5 bases). Germline-derived CDR1 and CDR2 are SGHAT and FQNNGV. Trimming took 4 bases from V and 5 from J, leaving 11 bases between them. This CDR3 region has 14 residues. The chain's CDR3 is CASSSQGWNEKLFF. In nucleotides, the CDR3 is TGTGCCAGCAGCTCGCAGGGTTGGAATGAAAAACTGTTTTTT.

The rearrangement links TRBV9 to TRBJ2-7, with a weak D call TRBD1 (5 bases). Germline CDR1 reads SGDLS; CDR2 reads YYNGEE. The CDR3 loop spans 13 amino acids. Trimming removed 4 bases from V and 6 bases from J, with 14 bases in between. The CDR3 DNA sequence: TGTGCCAGCAGCCCAGCAGGACACCTCGAGCAGTACTTC. It is translated as CASSPAGHLEQYF.

The chain joins TRBV28 to TRBJ2-2, with no clear D. Trimming left V 5 bases short and J 1 base short, with 11 bases between. The V gene's germline CDR1 is MDHEN and CDR2 SYDVKM. The CDR3 extends over 15 amino acids. The CDR3 loop reads CASSLMALNTGELFF. The DNA for the CDR3 is TGTGCCAGCAGTCTCATGGCCCTGAACACCGGGGAGCTGTTTTTT.

This clone was recorded once. This rearrangement joins TRBV4-3 to TRBJ2-1; 9 bases agree with TRBD2. Trimming took 0 bases from V and 6 from J; bases not matched to a gene: 6. From germline, CDR1 is LGHNA and CDR2 YSLEER. This CDR3 has 16 residues. The CDR3, as DNA: TGCGCCAGCAGCCAAGATCCTGGGACTAGCCTCAATGAGCAGTTCTTC. Encoded protein: CASSQDPGTSLNEQFF.

This chain joins TRBV9 and TRBJ1-1; tentatively, D is TRBD1 (6 bases). The germline gives CDR1 SGDLS, CDR2 YYNGEE. V dropped 3 bases and J dropped 2 bases, with 11 bases sitting between them. The CDR3 has 14 amino acids. The CDR3 DNA reads TGTGCCAGCAGCGGGAGGGGGAGAAACACTGAAGCTTTCTTT. It yields the protein CASSGRGRNTEAFF.

The chain recombines TRBV27 with TRBJ2-7, with 10 positions matching TRBD2. The J segment lost 7 bases and the V segment lost 5 bases, leaving 8 bases of the junction unmatched. Germline V CDR1 and CDR2: MNHEY, SMNVEV (reference sequence). This CDR3 has 14 residues. The CDR3 DNA follows: TGTGCCAGCAGTCCGAGCGGGAGGGCCGGTGAGCAGTACTTC. Its translation: CASSPSGRAGEQYF.

The J gene is TRBJ2-3, the V gene TRBV6-5, with 7 nucleotides matching TRBD2. Germline CDR1 reads MNHEY; CDR2 reads SVGAGI. This CDR3 has 13 residues. V shed 10 bases, J shed 6 bases, and the junction held 10 bases outside the gene matches. The CDR3 DNA reads as TGTGCCACCGCGGGAGATTGGGCGGATACGCAGTATTTT. Translating gives CATAGDWADTQYF.

This chain uses TRBV7-9 with TRBJ2-7; D gene unclear. The V gene lost 5 bases and the J gene lost 0 bases, with 8 bases spanning the gap. CDR1 and CDR2 from the germline V gene are SEHNR and FQNEAQ (reference sequence). This CDR3 region has 13 residues. The CDR3 sequence is CASSPLSSYEQYF. The CDR3 DNA reads as TGTGCCAGCAGCCCCCTGAGCTCCTACGAGCAGTACTTC.

This clone was found once. The chain has TRBV7-8 and TRBJ2-1; perhaps TRBD2 as D (6 bases). Germline-derived CDR1 and CDR2 are SGHVS and FQNEAQ. The CDR3 contains 14 residues. Trimming cost V 5 bases and J 2 bases, with 10 bases left between them. The CDR3 coding sequence is TGTGCCAGCAGCCTACGGGAGACCTACAATGAGCAGTTCTTC. Its translation: CASSLRETYNEQFF.

This rearrangement joins TRBV27 to TRBJ2-7; perhaps TRBD1 as D (6 bases). The CDR3 runs to 14 residues. Trimming left V 1 base short and J 4 bases short, with 11 bases between. Germline lookup yields CDR1 MNHEY and CDR2 SMNVEV (reference sequence). The CDR3 here is CASSLLNRVYEQYF. For the CDR3, the DNA is TGTGCCAGCAGTTTATTAAACAGGGTATACGAGCAGTACTTC.